This T cell receptor beta chain derives from a study of CD8+ T cells in alopecia areata. Regarding the study as a whole: With just one nonresponder, it is still uncertain whether baseline CD8+ expansion relates to response. With tofacitinib ongoing, many expanded lesional clones persisted in both scalp and blood. Higher clonality and more expanded CD8+ clones appeared in lesional than normal scalp.

Investigators isolated RNA and reverse transcribed it into cDNA to act as the sequencing template. Libraries were prepared by immunoSEQ multiplex PCR; TCRdb keeps only in-frame clonotypes and omits some of them. The sample lists approximately 200,000 clones; 60% were seen once. V lost 7 bases to trimming and J lost 13 bases, with 18 bases between them. This CDR3 has 12 amino acids. The germline gives CDR1 SNHLY, CDR2 FYNNEI. Stated treatment: oral pan-JAK inhibitor, 5-10 mg twice daily. For this clone: Its target is not known.

The specimen was CD4+ T cells sorted from blood, collected at week 4, from a patient treated with tofacitinib. The chain has TRBV2 and TRBJ2-3, with D maybe TRBD1 (6 bases). This clonotype was sampled from a human donor with alopecia areata. The CDR3 DNA sequence: TGTGCCAGCAACTTACAGGGCCCCTCAAAGTATTTT. It yields the protein CASNLQGPSKYF. The full variable domain, with the rest looked up from reference TRBV2 and TRBJ2-3, is EPEVTQTPSHQVTQMGQEVILRCVPISNHLYFYWYRQILGQKVEFLVSFYNNEISEKSEIFDDQFSVERPDGSNFTLKIRSTKLEDSAMYFCASNLQGPSKYFGPGTRLTVL.